The clone carrying this T cell receptor beta chain occurred a few times. The iRepertoire nested amplicon-rescue multiplex PCR amplified TCR alpha and beta CDR3s from RNA. One entry per CDR3 protein results from TCRdb running MiXCR on the multiplex PCR reads. The sample holds under 200,000 distinct CDR3 sequences, under 55% seen once. The V gene end was trimmed by 1 base and the J gene end by 7 bases; junction bases not matched to a gene: 7. CDR3 length: 15 residues. In germline, CDR1 is DFQATT, CDR2 SNEGSKA (reference sequence). The sample is drawn from a study of glioma-infiltrating T cells. The genes are TRBV20-1 and TRBJ1-6; 7 nucleotides agree with TRBD1. This TCR came from a human donor with low-grade glioma or glioblastoma, undergoing nonglioma brain surgery, or in good health (not recorded which). The sequenced material came from glioma tissue, nonneoplastic brain tissue, or PBMCs (not recorded which). The CDR3 DNA sequence: TGCAGTGCTAGAGTGTTAGAGGGGGCGAATTCACCCCTCCACTTT. As protein: CSARVLEGANSPLHF.